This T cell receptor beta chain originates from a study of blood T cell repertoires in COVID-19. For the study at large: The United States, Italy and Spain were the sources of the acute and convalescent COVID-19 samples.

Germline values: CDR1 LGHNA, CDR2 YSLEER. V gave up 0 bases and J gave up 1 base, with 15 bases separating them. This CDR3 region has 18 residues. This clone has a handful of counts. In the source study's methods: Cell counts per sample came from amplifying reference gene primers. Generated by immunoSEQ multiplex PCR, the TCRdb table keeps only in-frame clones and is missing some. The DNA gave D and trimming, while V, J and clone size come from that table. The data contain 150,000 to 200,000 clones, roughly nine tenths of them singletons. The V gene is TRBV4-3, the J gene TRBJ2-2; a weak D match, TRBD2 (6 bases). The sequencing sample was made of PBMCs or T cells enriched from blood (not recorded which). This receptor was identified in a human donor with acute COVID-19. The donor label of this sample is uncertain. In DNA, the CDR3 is TGCGCCAGCAGCCAAGATTCCGCGAGGCGGGGGAACACCGGGGAGCTGTTTTTT. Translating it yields CASSQDSARRGNTGELFF.